The present T cell receptor beta chain was sequenced within a study of radiation and T cells in renal cell carcinoma. Findings and caveats of the study: Baseline intratumoral clonotype presence is unknown without pretreatment biopsies.

The time point here: baseline pretreatment blood. The treatment is: 15 Gy SBRT to primary tumor, nephrectomy 4 weeks later. The CDR3 sequence is 18 residues long. V gave up 4 bases and J gave up 1 base, with 19 bases separating them. From germline, CDR1 is LGHNA and CDR2 YSLEER. The data were produced by immunoSEQ multiplex PCR, yet TCRdb's version contains in-frame clones alone and is incomplete. The sample yields about 150,000 clones, 88% seen once. In the case of this clone: Antigen specificity is unknown.

This clonotype was sampled from a woman between 70 and 85 years old with renal cell carcinoma. This chain connects TRBV4-3 to TRBJ2-2, with D possibly TRBD1 on 7 matching bases. Sequenced material: blood, taken from a patient whose treatment included radiotherapy and nephrectomy. In DNA, the CDR3 is TGCGCCAGCAGCCCCAAGGTCGGAGGGGGCCTGAACACCGGGGAGCTGTTTTTT. Residues: CASSPKVGGGLNTGELFF.